The 24 T cell receptor beta chains given below trace back to one sample, sequenced in a study of shared clonotypes between healthy human individuals. The assay was immunoSEQ multiplex PCR, and TCRdb's table has in-frame clones only and misses some. The repertoire holds around 1.4 million clones, with approximately 98.5% as singletons. Sequenced input: naive CD4+ T cells sorted from blood. The subset: CD45RA+ positively selected. Receptors were obtained from a man between 25 and 39 years old in good health.

The rearrangement joins TRBV18 to TRBJ2-5, with 9 bases identical to TRBD2. This CDR3 is 16 amino acids long. The V gene end was trimmed by 0 bases and the J gene end by 5 bases; junction bases not matched to a gene: 7. Germline-derived CDR1 and CDR2 are KGHSH and LQKENI. For the CDR3, the DNA is TGTGCCAGCTCACCACCGAGTTCTAGCGGGATCGAGACCCAGTACTTC. It translates to CASSPPSSSGIETQYF.

This chain joins TRBV10-3 and TRBJ2-1; no firm D call. Germline V gives CDR1 ENHRY, CDR2 SYGVKD. The CDR3 length is 15 residues. The V end was cut by 3 bases, the J end by 8 bases, with 17 bases between. Written as DNA, the CDR3 is TGTGCCATCAGTGAATCGAGTCTCGGATGGGATGAGCAGTTCTTC. Translation: CAISESSLGWDEQFF.

DNA of the CDR3: TGTGCCAGCAGCTCGAACCCAGGGTTCTCAGCCTACGAGCAGTACTTC. Protein: CASSSNPGFSAYEQYF. V is TRBV7-2 and J is TRBJ2-7; weak D call: TRBD1 (5 bases). V lost 4 bases and J lost 2, with 18 bases in between. This CDR3 is built from 16 residues. Germline CDR1 reads SGHTA; CDR2 reads FQGNSA.

This clone was counted a single time. This sequence joins TRBV19 and TRBJ2-7; D gene unclear. Germline lookup yields CDR1 LNHDA and CDR2 SQIVND (reference sequence). The length of the CDR3 is 12 residues. Trimming left V 5 bases short and J 2 bases short, with 7 bases between. The CDR3 bases are TGTGCCAGTAGTGAAGGGACCTACGAGCAGTACTTC. This gives the protein CASSEGTYEQYF.

The rearrangement links TRBV15 to TRBJ2-1; the D gene is possibly TRBD2 (6 bases). V was clipped by 0 bases and J by 4 bases, with 13 bases between them. Germline assignment: CDR1 LNHNV and CDR2 YYDKDF (reference sequence). The CDR3 is 16 amino acids. The CDR3 loop reads CATSRDRGLTYNEQFF. DNA for the CDR3: TGTGCCACCAGCAGAGATCGAGGACTAACGTACAATGAGCAGTTCTTC.

This chain uses TRBV7-9 with TRBJ1-2; D is ambiguous. The V end lost 11 bases, the J end lost 3 bases, and 25 bases lay between the germline ends. Germline CDR1 reads SEHNR; CDR2 reads FQNEAQ (reference sequence). The CDR3 consists of 16 residues. For the CDR3, the DNA is TGTGCCGCTAGTTTGGGCCGGGTAGAAAGGGACTATGGCTACACCTTC. This translates into CAASLGRVERDYGYTF.

This clone was seen once. The sample carries other DNA sequences with the same CDR3. This chain connects TRBV30 to TRBJ1-5, with D possibly being TRBD1 (5 bases). Looked up from germline, CDR1 is GTSNPN and CDR2 is SVGIG (reference sequence). This CDR3 spans 13 amino acids. The V end lost 1 base, the J end lost 3 bases, and 7 bases lay between the germline ends. CDR3 sequence: CAWSGGTNQPQHF. The CDR3 DNA follows: TGTGCCTGGAGTGGGGGGACCAATCAGCCCCAGCATTTT.

The V call is TRBV28, the J call TRBJ1-2; tentative D call: TRBD1 (5 bases). This CDR3 is 13 amino acids long. Trimming took 8 bases from V and 8 from J, leaving 18 bases between them. Germline V CDR1 and CDR2: MDHEN, SYDVKM. The DNA for the CDR3 is TGTGCCAGCCGAGCGCCGGTGGAGGGGGGCTACACCTTC. This sequence encodes CASRAPVEGGYTF.

The rearrangement uses TRBV7-2 and TRBJ2-5, with D possibly TRBD2 on 5 matching bases. V lost 5 bases and J 5 bases, leaving 12 bases between the germline ends. The CDR3 totals 13 residues. The germline V gene encodes CDR1 SGHTA and CDR2 FQGNSA. CDR3 region: CASSPLEKETQYF. The CDR3 nucleotides are TGTGCCAGCAGCCCACTAGAGAAGGAGACCCAGTACTTC.

This chain connects TRBV19 to TRBJ2-7; 8 positions agree with TRBD1. In germline, CDR1 is LNHDA, CDR2 SQIVND (reference sequence). There are 12 residues in the CDR3. Trimming removed 10 bases from V and 6 bases from J; junction bases left unmatched: 8. In DNA, the CDR3 is TGTGCCACCGAGACAGGGGTGGGCGAGCAGTACTTC. It is translated as CATETGVGEQYF.

CDR3 sequence reads: CASSVRRGLGTGELFF. The CDR3 DNA follows: TGTGCCAGCAGCGTTAGGCGGGGGCTGGGCACCGGGGAGCTGTTTTTT. This chain joins TRBV28 and TRBJ2-2; tentatively, D is TRBD2 (7 bases). This CDR3 has 16 residues. Trimming stripped 6 bases from V and 4 bases from J, with 18 bases between. Germline CDR1 is MDHEN and CDR2 is SYDVKM.

The chain carries TRBV29-1 and TRBJ2-7; D is possibly TRBD2 (6 bases). The ends were cut back, 0 bases at V and 2 bases at J, with 11 bases in the middle. CDR1 is SQVTM, CDR2 ANQGSEA, per germline. The CDR3 loop spans 14 amino acids. CDR3 region: CSVEDGRGTYEQYF. The CDR3, as DNA: TGCAGCGTTGAAGATGGGCGGGGAACCTACGAGCAGTACTTC.

The V gene is TRBV30, the J gene TRBJ2-2; D is possibly TRBD2 (5 bases). The length of the CDR3 is 14 residues. The germline V and J ends were trimmed by 6 bases and 6 bases, with 17 bases remaining between them. CDR1 is GTSNPN and CDR2 is SVGIG in the germline V gene (reference sequence). This chain's CDR3 is CACLRRGAAGELFF. Written as DNA, the CDR3 is TGTGCCTGCCTTAGACGGGGAGCGGCCGGGGAGCTGTTTTTT.

This clone was counted once. The CDR3 region is CASSLKWAGTEAFF. The CDR3 bases are TGTGCCAGCAGCTTGAAGTGGGCGGGGACTGAAGCTTTCTTT. The chain joins TRBV5-8 to TRBJ1-1, with unresolved D. The CDR3 is made up of 14 amino acids. Germline V CDR1 and CDR2: SGHTS, YDEGEE. Trimming shortened V by 1 base and J by 5 bases, and 12 bases separated the two germline ends.

The V and J genes are TRBV5-1 and TRBJ2-1, with 8 bases that match TRBD2. Per germline, CDR1 SGHRS and CDR2 YFSETQ. V shed 4 bases and J 1 base; nucleotides not matched to a gene: 10. The CDR3 runs 17 residues. CDR3 region: CASSHTSGQPSYNEQFF. CDR3 coding DNA: TGCGCCAGCAGCCATACTAGCGGCCAACCATCCTACAATGAGCAGTTCTTC.

On this clone: Other DNA sequences in the same sample also yield this CDR3. The chain joins TRBV5-1 to TRBJ1-3; TRBD1 matches at 7 bases. The V segment lost 4 bases and the J segment 1 base; nucleotides outside the gene matches: 2. The CDR3 is 14 residues long. Germline CDR1 reads SGHRS; CDR2 reads YFSETQ. The CDR3 spells CASSPTGSGNTIYF. For the CDR3, the DNA is TGCGCCAGCAGCCCGACAGGGTCTGGAAACACCATATATTTT.

The chain joins TRBV19 to TRBJ2-1; D gene ambiguous. CDR3 length: 13 residues. The V gene's germline CDR1 is LNHDA and CDR2 SQIVND (reference sequence). Trimming took off 7 bases at V and 5 bases at J, with 12 bases between the two ends. The CDR3 bases are TGTGCCAGTATTGAAGATACCCACAATGAGCAGTTCTTC. Protein: CASIEDTHNEQFF.

The gene calls are TRBV6-5 and TRBJ1-1; no reliable D call. The CDR3 is made up of 14 amino acids. The germline V gene has CDR1 MNHEY and CDR2 SVGAGI. Deletions cut 2 bases from V and 4 bases from J, with 11 bases between. The CDR3 region has the DNA TGTGCCAGCAGTTACGGCAGTATAGGCACTGAAGCTTTCTTT. Protein sequence: CASSYGSIGTEAFF.

CDR3: CASSNPGGTLYNEQFF. The DNA for the CDR3 is TGTGCCAGTAGTAACCCTGGCGGGACTCTATACAATGAGCAGTTCTTC. This chain links TRBV19 with TRBJ2-1; maybe TRBD2 (6 bases). Germline V lookup: CDR1 LNHDA, CDR2 SQIVND (reference sequence). V lost 4 bases to trimming and J lost 4 bases, with 17 bases between them. The CDR3 totals 16 residues.

The chain employs TRBV4-1 and TRBJ1-2; 7 positions match TRBD1. V shed 3 bases and J 3 bases; nucleotides not matched to a gene: 7. This CDR3 has 15 residues. The germline CDR1 and CDR2 sequences are MGHRA and YSYEKL. The CDR3 reads CASSHTQGRDYGYTF. The CDR3 nucleotides are TGCGCCAGCAGCCATACACAGGGGAGGGACTATGGCTACACCTTC.

The chain recombines TRBV6-9 with TRBJ2-4; D remains unclear. With 3 bases removed from V and 1 base from J, the gap between germline ends came to 10 bases. This CDR3 comprises 15 residues. Germline-derived CDR1 and CDR2 are MNHGY and SVAAGI. The CDR3 sequence is CASSYSTGAKNIQYF. The CDR3 bases are TGTGCCAGCAGTTACTCGACTGGGGCCAAAAACATTCAGTACTTC.

V usage is TRBV5-4 and J usage is TRBJ2-2; D is undetermined. The germline CDR1 and CDR2 sequences are SGHNT and YYREEE (reference sequence). V dropped 3 bases and J dropped 7 bases, with 13 bases sitting between them. The CDR3 consists of 14 residues. CDR3 protein: CASSSRSQHGELFF. CDR3 nucleotide sequence: TGTGCCAGCAGCTCCAGGTCCCAACACGGGGAGCTGTTTTTT.

The rearrangement joins TRBV7-6 to TRBJ2-2; 8 nucleotides agree with TRBD2. CDR3 length equals 17 residues. V dropped 1 base and J dropped 3; count of bases not matched to a gene: 7. From germline, CDR1 is SGHVS and CDR2 FNYEAQ. CDR3 loop: CASSLVSSGRYTGELFF. In DNA, the CDR3 is TGTGCCAGCAGCTTAGTTTCGAGCGGGAGATACACCGGGGAGCTGTTTTTT. Looking up the rest from reference TRBV7-6 and TRBJ2-2 gives the full variable domain: GAGVSQSPRYKVTKRGQDVALRCDPISGHVSLYWYRQALGQGPEFLTYFNYEAQQDKSGLPNDRFSAERPEGSISTLTIQRTEQRDSAMYRCASSLVSSGRYTGELFFGEGSRLTVL.

J is TRBJ1-5 and V is TRBV29-1; TRBD1 might be the D (6 bases). CDR1 is SQVTM and CDR2 is ANQGSEA in the germline V gene. Between the trimmed V and J ends, which lost 7 bases and 4 bases, there was a span of 11 bases. The CDR3 spans 12 residues. In DNA form, the CDR3 reads TGCAGCGCCGGGGGGCAGAATCAGCCCCAGCATTTT. It is translated as CSAGGQNQPQHF.